The text below deals with one TCR beta chain. Here immunoSEQ multiplex PCR was the method, and the copy in TCRdb shows in-frame clones only, minus some. The table lists 52,000 or so clones, 65% to 90% of them singletons, with around 3.6% in the top ten. This entry belongs to a study of OX40 agonist ivuxolimab in advanced cancers. The TCR comes from an adult with an advanced solid tumor such as melanoma, head and neck, liver or kidney cancer. The sample consisted of CD4+ or CD8+ T cells sorted from blood, taken in a trial of the OX40 agonist ivuxolimab.

This chain's CDR3 is CASSLGHGNTEAFF. CDR3 bases: TGTGCCAGCAGCTTAGGTCACGGGAACACTGAAGCTTTCTTT. The chain joins TRBV7-6 to TRBJ1-1; no definite D call. Trimming took 1 base from V and 1 from J, leaving 7 bases between them. This CDR3 is built from 14 residues. Per the germline V gene, CDR1 is SGHVS and CDR2 is FNYEAQ.